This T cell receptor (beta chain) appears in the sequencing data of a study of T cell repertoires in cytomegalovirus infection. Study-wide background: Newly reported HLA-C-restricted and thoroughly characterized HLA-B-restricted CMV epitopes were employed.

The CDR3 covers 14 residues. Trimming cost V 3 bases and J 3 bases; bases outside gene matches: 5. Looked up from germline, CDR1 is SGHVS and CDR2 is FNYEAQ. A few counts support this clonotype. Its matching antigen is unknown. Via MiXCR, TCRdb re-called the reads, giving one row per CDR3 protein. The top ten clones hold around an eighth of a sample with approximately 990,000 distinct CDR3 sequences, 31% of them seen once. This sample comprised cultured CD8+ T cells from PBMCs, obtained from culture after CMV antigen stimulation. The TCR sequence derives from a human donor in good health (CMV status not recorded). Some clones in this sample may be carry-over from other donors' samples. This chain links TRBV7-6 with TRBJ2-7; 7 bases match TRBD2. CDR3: CASSFGGSNYEQYF. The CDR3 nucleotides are TGTGCCAGCAGCTTCGGGGGGTCGAACTACGAGCAGTACTTC. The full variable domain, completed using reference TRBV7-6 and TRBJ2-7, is GAGVSQSPRYKVTKRGQDVALRCDPISGHVSLYWYRQALGQGPEFLTYFNYEAQQDKSGLPNDRFSAERPEGSISTLTIQRTEQRDSAMYRCASSFGGSNYEQYFGPGTRLTVT.